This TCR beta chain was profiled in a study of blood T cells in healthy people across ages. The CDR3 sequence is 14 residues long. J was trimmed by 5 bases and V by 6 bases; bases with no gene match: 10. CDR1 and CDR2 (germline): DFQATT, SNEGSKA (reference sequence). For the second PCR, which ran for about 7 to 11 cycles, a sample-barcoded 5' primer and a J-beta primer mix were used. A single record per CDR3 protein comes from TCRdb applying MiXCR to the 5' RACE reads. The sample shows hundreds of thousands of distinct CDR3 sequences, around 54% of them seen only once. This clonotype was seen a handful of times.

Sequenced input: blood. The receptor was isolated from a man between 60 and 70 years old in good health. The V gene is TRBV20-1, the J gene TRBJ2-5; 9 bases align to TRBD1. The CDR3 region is CSASLQGARETQYF. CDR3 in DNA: TGCAGTGCCTCCTTACAGGGGGCTAGGGAGACCCAGTACTTC.